These 32 T cell receptor beta chains were sequenced from one sample in a study of blood T cell repertoires in COVID-19. Using immunoSEQ multiplex PCR, the repertoire was profiled, and TCRdb retains in-frame clones only, with some absent. The repertoire holds about 200,000 clones, with about 83% as singletons. The sample consisted of peripheral blood. The origin of the receptors is a woman between 40 and 50 years old with active or convalescent COVID-19.

V usage is TRBV6-5 and J usage is TRBJ2-5; TRBD1 matches 9 bases. The CDR3 is 13 amino acids. The trim removed 6 bases at V and 5 bases at J, leaving 4 bases unmatched. Germline CDR1 reads MNHEY; CDR2 reads SVGAGI. The CDR3 DNA follows: TGTGCCAGCAGCCCCGGACAGGGGGAGACCCAGTACTTC. It codes for CASSPGQGETQYF.

This chain joins TRBV4-1 and TRBJ2-7; TRBD1 aligns across 7 bases. J gave up 3 bases and V 1 base, and 6 bases lay outside the gene matches. The CDR3 length is 15 residues. Germline V gene data show CDR1 as MGHRA and CDR2 as YSYEKL. CDR3 region: CASSQGQGVGYEQYF. As DNA, the CDR3 is TGCGCCAGCAGCCAAGGTCAGGGGGTGGGCTACGAGCAGTACTTC.

The V call is TRBV30, the J call TRBJ1-3; no definite D call. The CDR3 is made up of 15 amino acids. Between the trimmed V and J ends, which lost 0 bases and 4 bases, there was a span of 13 bases. Germline V gene data show CDR1 as GTSNPN and CDR2 as SVGIG (reference sequence). The CDR3 DNA reads as TGTGCCTGGAGTGTAAACGGGGTCGGCGGAAACACCATATATTTT. The encoded protein is CAWSVNGVGGNTIYF.

This chain connects TRBV4-2 to TRBJ2-5, with D possibly being TRBD1 (6 bases). Trimming took off 0 bases at V and 6 bases at J, with 11 bases between the two ends. This CDR3 spans 14 amino acids. Germline V lookup: CDR1 LGHNA, CDR2 YNFKEQ. CDR3 in amino acids: CASSQEGQGKTQYF. The CDR3 nucleotides read TGTGCCAGCAGCCAAGAGGGCCAGGGGAAGACCCAGTACTTC.

The chain links TRBV29-1 to TRBJ2-5; 10 bases fit TRBD1. The CDR3 sequence is 12 residues long. V lost 6 bases and J lost 4; bases outside the gene matches: 2. CDR1 and CDR2 (germline): SQVTM, ANQGSEA. CDR3 coding DNA: TGCAGCGTCGGGGACAGGGGAGAGACCCAGTACTTC. It encodes CSVGDRGETQYF. Full variable domain (missing parts from reference TRBV29-1 and TRBJ2-5): SAVISQKPSRDICQRGTSLTIQCQVDSQVTMMFWYRQQPGQSLTLIATANQGSEATYESGFVIDKFPISRPNLTFSTLTVSNMSPEDSSIYLCSVGDRGETQYFGPGTRLLVL.

The V gene is TRBV7-9, the J gene TRBJ1-1; the D is unclear. From germline, CDR1 is SEHNR and CDR2 FQNEAQ (reference sequence). V was clipped by 5 bases and J by 10 bases, with 17 bases between them. This CDR3 region has 13 residues. CDR3 nucleotides: TGTGCCAGCAGCCATATGGAGCGGTTGGCAGCTTTCTTT. Encoded protein: CASSHMERLAAFF.

This clone has a handful of counts. The chain employs TRBV30 and TRBJ2-1, with a possible D match to TRBD1 (6 bases). This CDR3 spans 13 amino acids. Trimming pared 7 bases from V and 2 bases from J, leaving 12 bases between. CDR1 GTSNPN and CDR2 SVGIG come from the germline V gene (reference sequence). CDR3 in amino acids: CAYEGVAYNEQFF. CDR3 DNA: TGTGCCTATGAGGGGGTCGCCTACAATGAGCAGTTCTTC.

The chain couples TRBV24-1 to TRBJ1-2; D gene ambiguous. Per the germline V gene, CDR1 is KGHDR and CDR2 is SFDVKD. V shed 0 bases and J shed 4 bases, with 8 bases lying between them. The CDR3 runs to 14 residues. The CDR3 sequence: CATSDLDRSYGYTF. In DNA, the CDR3 is TGTGCCACCAGTGATTTGGATCGGAGCTATGGCTACACCTTC.

This clone has a handful of counts. This rearrangement joins TRBV4-2 to TRBJ2-7; D perhaps matches TRBD2 (5 bases). Per germline, CDR1 LGHNA and CDR2 YNFKEQ. V dropped 4 bases and J dropped 1 base, with 11 bases sitting between them. The CDR3 length is 14 residues. CDR3 nucleotides: TGTGCCAGCAGCCCGTCGACGGGGTCCTACGAGCAGTACTTC. Protein: CASSPSTGSYEQYF.

V usage is TRBV7-9 and J usage is TRBJ2-3; TRBD2 matches 9 bases. V was clipped by 6 bases and J by 6 bases; unmatched bases: 7. Germline-derived CDR1 and CDR2 are SEHNR and FQNEAQ (reference sequence). The CDR3 has 14 amino acids. Here the CDR3 DNA reads TGTGCCAGCAGTCAGGGACTAGCTGATGATACGCAGTATTTT. Translated, it gives CASSQGLADDTQYF.

The chain is built from TRBV30 and TRBJ1-4, with D unclear. The CDR3 has 11 amino acids. Germline values: CDR1 GTSNPN, CDR2 SVGIG (reference sequence). V lost 2 bases and J lost 5, with 3 bases in between. CDR3 residues: CAWSPNEKLFF. The CDR3 DNA reads TGTGCCTGGAGTCCGAATGAAAAACTGTTTTTT.

V gene TRBV7-9 combines with J gene TRBJ2-4, with D possibly TRBD2 on 7 matching bases. V shed 1 base and J shed 8 bases, with 9 bases lying between them. Germline-derived CDR1 and CDR2 are SEHNR and FQNEAQ (reference sequence). The CDR3 spans 13 residues. CDR3 nucleotides: TGTGCCAGCAGCTTAGAAGGGGGGGACATTCAGTACTTC. This sequence encodes CASSLEGGDIQYF.

The chain joins TRBV5-5 to TRBJ2-2; tentative D call: TRBD1 (6 bases). The V and J ends lost 2 bases and 0 bases respectively, with 11 bases between them. The CDR3 spans 16 residues. CDR1 is SGHKS, CDR2 YYEKEE, per germline (reference sequence). The CDR3 sequence: CASSLQGSANTGELFF. Here the CDR3 DNA reads TGTGCCAGCAGCTTACAGGGTTCCGCGAACACCGGGGAGCTGTTTTTT.

The CDR3 coding sequence is TGTGCCTGGAGTGTACTTTGGGCAGGAAACTATGGCTACACCTTC. The encoded protein is CAWSVLWAGNYGYTF. The chain combines TRBV30 with TRBJ1-2, with D unclear. The CDR3 spans 15 residues. The V gene's germline CDR1 is GTSNPN and CDR2 SVGIG (reference sequence). V was shortened by 0 bases and J by 2 bases, with 13 bases between the two germline ends.

This clone has only a few counts. This sequence joins TRBV5-4 and TRBJ1-6; 7 bases agree with TRBD1. Per the germline V gene, CDR1 is SGHNT and CDR2 is YYREEE (reference sequence). The length of the CDR3 is 15 residues. V shed 0 bases and J 7 bases; nucleotides not matched to a gene: 4. The CDR3 DNA follows: TGTGCCAGCAGCTTGGCAGGGGGTTTGAATTCACCCCTCCACTTT. Translation gives CASSLAGGLNSPLHF.

The chain uses TRBV24-1 and TRBJ1-2; tentatively, D is TRBD1 (5 bases). This CDR3 comprises 13 residues. Per germline, CDR1 KGHDR and CDR2 SFDVKD. Trimming pared 3 bases from V and 4 bases from J, leaving 8 bases between. The CDR3 reads CATSDQGFYGYTF. The DNA of the CDR3 is TGTGCCACCAGTGATCAGGGATTCTATGGCTACACCTTC.

This rearrangement joins TRBV7-8 to TRBJ1-6, with 7 positions matching TRBD1. With V trimmed by 1 base and J by 8 bases, 11 bases remained unmatched. Looked up from germline, CDR1 is SGHVS and CDR2 is FQNEAQ. The CDR3 sequence is 17 residues long. CDR3 protein: CASSLEGLGRGYSPLHF. CDR3 nucleotide sequence: TGTGCCAGCAGCTTAGAGGGTCTGGGCAGGGGGTATTCACCCCTCCACTTT.

The chain recombines TRBV4-2 with TRBJ1-4, with 7 bases identical to TRBD1. The CDR3 consists of 17 residues. Trimming took 3 bases from V and 8 from J; bases not matched to a gene: 15. CDR1 is LGHNA and CDR2 is YNFKEQ in the germline V gene. Here the CDR3 reads CASSQTAPGQYEEKLFF. The DNA for the CDR3 is TGTGCCAGCAGCCAGACCGCACCGGGACAGTATGAAGAAAAACTGTTTTTT.

The chain joins TRBV12-5 to TRBJ1-2, with a possible D match to TRBD1 (5 bases). This CDR3 spans 15 amino acids. V lost 6 bases and J lost 0, with 14 bases in between. Germline V lookup: CDR1 LGHNT, CDR2 FRNRAP. CDR3 sequence (DNA): TGTGCTAGTGGCCCGACAGTCCCAACTAACTATGGCTACACCTTC. The encoded protein is CASGPTVPTNYGYTF.

V and J are TRBV4-1 and TRBJ1-3, with TRBD1 matching over 10 bases. From germline, CDR1 is MGHRA and CDR2 YSYEKL. The CDR3 runs to 15 residues. The J segment lost 3 bases and the V segment lost 4 bases, leaving 3 bases of the junction unmatched. DNA for the CDR3: TGCGCCAGCAGCCGGGACAGGGGAGATGGAAACACCATATATTTT. Amino acid sequence: CASSRDRGDGNTIYF.

Note on this clone: A read error may explain this, as a much larger clone is one base away. CDR3 sequence (DNA): TGTGCCAGCAGCTTCGGACAGGGTGAAAAACTGTTTTTT. It specifies CASSFGQGEKLFF. The chain joins TRBV6-6 to TRBJ1-4; TRBD1 matches at 8 bases. CDR1 and CDR2 (germline): MNHNY, SVGAGI (reference sequence). The CDR3 contains 13 residues. Germline trimming cut 6 bases from V and 7 bases from J; bases unmatched to any gene: 4.

This chain connects TRBV9 to TRBJ1-2; 7 nucleotides line up with TRBD1. Per the germline V gene, CDR1 is SGDLS and CDR2 is YYNGEE. V shed 3 bases, J shed 4 bases, and the junction held 3 bases outside the gene matches. The CDR3 totals 13 residues. The DNA of the CDR3 is TGTGCCAGCAGCGAGGGGGCCGTCTATGGCTACACCTTC. It specifies CASSEGAVYGYTF.

The V call is TRBV30, the J call TRBJ1-5; possibly TRBD1 for D (5 bases). Trimming cost V 4 bases and J 6 bases, with 22 bases left between them. The germline CDR1 and CDR2 sequences are GTSNPN and SVGIG (reference sequence). This CDR3 region has 16 residues. The CDR3 DNA sequence: TGTGCCTGGACCCGGGGGGGGGTAGGGCTTGGTCAGCCCCAGCATTTT. Translating it yields CAWTRGGVGLGQPQHF.

This clone appeared a single time. The rearrangement joins TRBV5-4 to TRBJ2-3; 11 bases line up with TRBD2. V trimming: 1 base; J trimming: 6 bases; junction bases outside the gene matches: 10. The CDR3 spans 17 residues. CDR1 and CDR2 from the germline V gene are SGHNT and YYREEE (reference sequence). The CDR3: CASSLPPGLAAFDTQYF. DNA for the CDR3: TGTGCCAGCAGCTTGCCCCCGGGACTAGCGGCTTTCGATACGCAGTATTTT.

The table lists this clone with a few counts. The V call is TRBV19, the J call TRBJ2-5; D may be TRBD1 (5 bases). This CDR3 comprises 14 residues. The V gene lost 7 bases and the J gene lost 5 bases, with 17 bases spanning the gap. The germline CDR1 and CDR2 sequences are LNHDA and SQIVND (reference sequence). The CDR3 sequence is CASNGQPTGETQYF. The CDR3 nucleotides are TGTGCCAGTAACGGACAACCTACCGGGGAGACCCAGTACTTC.

This clone was picked up many times. The chain links TRBV10-3 to TRBJ2-7, with TRBD1 matching over 9 bases. Per germline, CDR1 ENHRY and CDR2 SYGVKD. Germline trimming cut 11 bases from V and 2 bases from J; bases unmatched to any gene: 13. The CDR3 consists of 15 residues. The CDR3 DNA reads as TGTGCCGCCCTCGCTTCCGGGACAGGGACCTACGAGCAGTACTTC. The encoded protein is CAALASGTGTYEQYF.

The CDR3 region is CASRRTGNQPQHF. DNA for the CDR3: TGTGCCAGCAGAAGGACAGGGAATCAGCCCCAGCATTTT. J is TRBJ1-5 and V is TRBV12-3 or TRBV12-4, with 8 bases aligning to TRBD1. This CDR3 spans 13 amino acids. V was clipped by 6 bases and J by 4 bases; unmatched bases: 2.

The chain uses TRBV2 and TRBJ2-5; 9 positions agree with TRBD1. The CDR3 contains 14 residues. The germline gives CDR1 SNHLY, CDR2 FYNNEI. With V trimmed by 7 bases and J by 5 bases, 8 bases remained unmatched. This CDR3 is CASISGQGMETQYF. The CDR3 region has the DNA TGTGCCAGCATTTCAGGACAGGGGATGGAGACCCAGTACTTC.

V and J are TRBV7-3 and TRBJ1-6; perhaps TRBD1 as D (6 bases). Germline values: CDR1 SGHTA, CDR2 FQGTGA. CDR3 length: 14 amino acids. Trimming stripped 3 bases from V and 6 bases from J, with 9 bases between. The CDR3 here is CASSFTGSNSPLHF. In nucleotides, the CDR3 is TGTGCCAGCAGCTTTACAGGGTCTAATTCACCCCTCCACTTT.

This sequence joins TRBV6-6 and TRBJ2-1, with TRBD1 matching 8 bases. V lost 6 bases to trimming and J lost 10 bases; unmatched junction nucleotides: 11. Looked up from germline, CDR1 is MNHNY and CDR2 is SVGAGI (reference sequence). This CDR3 is 14 amino acids long. CDR3: CASRSGTGSREQFF. For the CDR3, the DNA is TGTGCCAGCAGAAGTGGGACAGGATCCAGGGAGCAGTTCTTC.

The rearrangement joins TRBV9 to TRBJ2-2, with TRBD2 matching over 11 bases. This CDR3 region has 20 residues. V was clipped by 4 bases and J by 3 bases; unmatched bases: 17. CDR1 and CDR2 from the germline V gene are SGDLS and YYNGEE. Written as DNA, the CDR3 is TGTGCCAGCAGCTCCGACTCGGGACTAGCGGAGCGGGCTTACACCGGGGAGCTGTTTTTT. Translating it yields CASSSDSGLAERAYTGELFF.

V usage is TRBV6-5 and J usage is TRBJ1-1; D gene ambiguous. CDR1 is MNHEY and CDR2 is SVGAGI in the germline V gene. This CDR3 contains 15 residues. Trimming shortened V by 4 bases and J by 1 base, and 13 bases separated the two germline ends. The CDR3 bases are TGTGCCAGCAGTTCGGCCCGATCAGGGAACACTGAAGCTTTCTTT. Its protein is CASSSARSGNTEAFF.